The 18 T cell receptor beta chains below come from one sample, sequenced in a study of T cells after yellow fever vaccination. Each CDR3 protein is one row after TCRdb ran MiXCR on the 5' RACE reads. There are approximately 70,000 distinct CDR3 sequences in the sample; 7.3% occur only once, and approximately 28% lies in the top ten. This material consisted of CD8+ T cells sorted from PBMCs, taken less than 11 days after the first yellow fever vaccination. These receptors were taken from a young man who received the YFV17D yellow fever vaccine.

By share, this clonotype ranks as medium-sized (0.01 to 0.1%). The chain couples TRBV4-2 to TRBJ2-2; 9 bases are a match to TRBD1. This CDR3 comprises 15 residues. J lost 3 bases, V lost 1 base, and 0 bases had no gene match. Germline lookup yields CDR1 LGHNA and CDR2 YNFKEQ. The CDR3 bases are TGTGCCAGCAGCCAAGGACAGGGGGACACCGGGGAGCTGTTTTTT. Amino acids: CASSQGQGDTGELFF.

At least ten counts were recorded for this clonotype. The rearrangement joins TRBV5-5 to TRBJ2-7; D may match TRBD1 or TRBD2 (5 bases each). Trimming removed 4 bases from V and 4 bases from J, with 18 bases in between. The germline V gene encodes CDR1 SGHKS and CDR2 YYEKEE (reference sequence). This CDR3 contains 15 residues. DNA of the CDR3: TGTGCCAGCAGCGGGACCGGGGAAGGCCGTTACGAGCAGTACTTC. This gives the protein CASSGTGEGRYEQYF. The full variable domain, rest sourced from reference TRBV5-5 and TRBJ2-7, is DAGVTQSPTHLIKTRGQQVTLRCSPISGHKSVSWYQQVLGQGPQFIFQYYEKEERGRGNFPDRFSARQFPNYSSELNVNALLLGDSALYLCASSGTGEGRYEQYFGPGTRLTVT.

CDR3 protein: CASSDLGQLITGELFF. The CDR3, as DNA: TGTGCCAGCAGTGACCTCGGGCAGCTGATCACCGGGGAGCTGTTTTTT. The V gene is TRBV6-1, the J gene TRBJ2-2, with unresolved D. The CDR3 has 16 residues. V gave up 3 bases and J gave up 4 bases, with 15 bases separating them. The V gene's germline CDR1 is MNHNS and CDR2 SASEGT.

This clonotype was observed many times. The chain employs TRBV6-5 and TRBJ2-3; 8 bases line up with TRBD1. Germline V lookup: CDR1 MNHEY, CDR2 SVGAGI. V lost 1 base to trimming and J lost 1 base; unmatched junction nucleotides: 4. The CDR3 covers 16 residues. CDR3 sequence: CASSYFHRGGTDTQYF. The CDR3 region has the DNA TGTGCCAGCAGTTACTTTCACAGGGGGGGCACAGATACGCAGTATTTT.

This clonotype has a count of ten or more. V and J are TRBV4-2 and TRBJ1-1, with D maybe TRBD1 (6 bases). The CDR3 spans 13 residues. The germline CDR1 and CDR2 sequences are LGHNA and YNFKEQ. V shed 4 bases and J shed 4 bases, with 10 bases lying between them. CDR3 amino acids: CASSPSRGTEAFF. CDR3 nucleotide sequence: TGTGCCAGCAGCCCAAGCAGGGGCACTGAAGCTTTCTTT.

This clonotype was observed many times. V gene TRBV10-3 combines with J gene TRBJ1-2, with a tentative D call TRBD1 (6 bases). Per the germline V gene, CDR1 is ENHRY and CDR2 is SYGVKD. Trimming pared 6 bases from V and 10 bases from J, leaving 18 bases between. The CDR3 totals 13 residues. In DNA, the CDR3 is TGTGCCATCAGGATTAAGGACAGAGCGTCCTACACCTTC. Protein sequence: CAIRIKDRASYTF.

Only a few counts were recorded for this clonotype. V gene TRBV7-8 combines with J gene TRBJ2-5, with no clear D. This CDR3 region has 11 residues. Germline V gives CDR1 SGHVS, CDR2 FQNEAQ. V dropped 6 bases and J dropped 5 bases, with 7 bases sitting between them. DNA for the CDR3: TGTGCCAGCAGATTGGGGGAGACCCAGTACTTC. Amino acid sequence: CASRLGETQYF.

This chain uses TRBV6-6 with TRBJ1-1; D possibly corresponds to TRBD1 (6 bases). V lost 8 bases and J lost 6, with 10 bases in between. The CDR3 loop spans 11 amino acids. CDR1 and CDR2 (germline): MNHNY, SVGAGI (reference sequence). The CDR3 nucleotides read TGTGCCAGCCTAGGGGGGGCTGAAGCTTTCTTT. Protein product: CASLGGAEAFF.

The sample holds many counts of this clonotype. The V and J genes are TRBV12-3 or TRBV12-4 and TRBJ2-7; possibly TRBD2 for D (5 bases). The CDR3 is 13 amino acids. Trimming shortened V by 0 bases and J by 4 bases, and 7 bases separated the two germline ends. This chain's CDR3 is CASSLAGVYEQYF. CDR3 DNA: TGTGCCAGCAGTTTAGCGGGAGTATACGAGCAGTACTTC.

This clonotype was detected a few times. The genes are TRBV9 and TRBJ2-7, with D uncertain. Trimming removed 0 bases at V and 0 bases at J, with 7 bases between. The CDR3 sequence is 14 residues long. The germline V gene encodes CDR1 SGDLS and CDR2 YYNGEE. CDR3 region: CASSVEVLSYEQYF. The CDR3 coding sequence is TGTGCCAGCAGCGTAGAAGTGCTCTCCTACGAGCAGTACTTC.

About this clonotype itself: A much larger clone is a single base away; this may be a read error. J is TRBJ2-2 and V is TRBV7-3, with 9 bases fitting TRBD2. The CDR3 runs to 17 residues. The V gene's germline CDR1 is SGHTA and CDR2 FQGTGA. Germline trimming cut 5 bases from V and 17 bases from J; bases unmatched to any gene: 24. The CDR3 loop is CASSSPLAGRTPGSYFF. CDR3 coding DNA: TGTGCCAGCAGCAGCCCGCTAGCGGGACGAACACCGGGGAGCTATTTTTTT.

This clonotype was observed a few times. This sequence joins TRBV30 and TRBJ2-5, with 9 bases identical to TRBD1. The CDR3 is 14 amino acids. Looked up from germline, CDR1 is GTSNPN and CDR2 is SVGIG (reference sequence). J gave up 1 base and V 1 base, and 1 base lay outside the gene matches. The CDR3: CAWSAGQGQETQYF. CDR3 bases: TGTGCCTGGAGTGCGGGACAGGGCCAAGAGACCCAGTACTTC.

V gene TRBV6-2 or TRBV6-3 combines with J gene TRBJ2-7, with 11 positions matching TRBD2. V lost 5 bases to trimming and J lost 6 bases; unmatched junction nucleotides: 9. The CDR3 covers 15 residues. CDR1 is MNHEY, CDR2 SVGEGT, per germline. The CDR3: CASSRLAGGQVEQYV. The DNA of the CDR3 is TGTGCCAGCAGTCGCTTAGCGGGGGGGCAGGTCGAGCAGTACGTC.

This sequence joins TRBV28 and TRBJ2-1; 12 bases map to TRBD2. The CDR3 has 16 amino acids. Germline CDR1 reads MDHEN; CDR2 reads SYDVKM. V lost 2 bases to trimming and J lost 4 bases; unmatched junction nucleotides: 3. CDR3 amino acids: CASSLPSGGVYNEQFF. As DNA, the CDR3 is TGTGCCAGCAGTTTACCTAGCGGGGGGGTATACAATGAGCAGTTCTTC.

This clonotype has more than one count but fewer than ten. This CDR3 reads CASSLASRGNQPQHF. CDR3 bases: TGTGCCAGCAGCTTAGCGAGCAGGGGTAATCAGCCCCAGCATTTT. V usage is TRBV7-8 and J usage is TRBJ1-5; D is perhaps TRBD1 (6 bases). The germline V gene has CDR1 SGHVS and CDR2 FQNEAQ. The CDR3 is made up of 15 amino acids. The V and J ends lost 0 bases and 4 bases respectively, with 10 bases between them.

In its sample, this clonotype was seen many times. The chain uses TRBV6-6 and TRBJ2-7; D possibly corresponds to TRBD1 (6 bases). In germline, CDR1 is MNHNY, CDR2 SVGAGI (reference sequence). The CDR3 extends over 12 amino acids. Written as DNA, the CDR3 is TGTGCGACCCGGGACAATTCCTACGAGCAGTACGTC. Translation gives CATRDNSYEQYV.

Many counts were recorded for this clonotype. The chain employs TRBV6-2 or TRBV6-3 and TRBJ2-7, with 8 bases identical to TRBD1. J was trimmed by 3 bases and V by 8 bases; bases with no gene match: 3. CDR1 and CDR2 from the germline V gene are MNHEY and SVGEGT. The CDR3 is made up of 12 amino acids. The CDR3 reads CASRDRFYEQYF. CDR3 nucleotide sequence: TGTGCCAGCCGGGACAGGTTCTACGAGCAGTACTTC.

This sequence joins TRBV27 and TRBJ2-7; tentatively, D is TRBD1 (6 bases). V was shortened by 3 bases and J by 0 bases, with 21 bases between the two germline ends. CDR3 length: 18 residues. Germline lookup yields CDR1 MNHEY and CDR2 SMNVEV (reference sequence). CDR3 DNA: TGTGCCAGCAGTTTCGCTGCTCCCGGGACACATAGCTCCTACGAGCAGTACTTC. Its protein product is CASSFAAPGTHSSYEQYF.